The 21 T cell receptor beta chains in this list originate from one sample, sequenced in a study of T-cell reconstitution after alpha-beta-depleted transplantation in children. A TCRbeta library incorporating unique molecular identifiers was prepared. TCRdb used MiXCR to reprocess the PCR reads, holding one entry per CDR3 protein. The data contain about 340,000 distinct CDR3 sequences, about an eighth of them seen just once; the ten biggest clones take up about 3.9%. Source: PBMCs, taken from the stem cell graft. These receptors originate from a human donor who donated a stem cell graft to a child with Fanconi anemia.

There are a few counts of this clonotype. The gene calls are TRBV5-1 and TRBJ2-2, with 8 bases matching TRBD1. Germline V lookup: CDR1 SGHRS, CDR2 YFSETQ. The ends lost 4 bases at V and 0 bases at J; junction bases unmatched: 2. The CDR3 runs to 15 residues. CDR3 sequence (DNA): TGCGCCAGCAGCGCACAGGGGGCGAACACCGGGGAGCTGTTTTTT. It translates to CASSAQGANTGELFF.

This clonotype has a single count. V gene TRBV19 combines with J gene TRBJ1-2; tentative D call: TRBD1 (6 bases). V gave up 3 bases and J gave up 3 bases, with 11 bases separating them. Germline CDR1 is LNHDA and CDR2 is SQIVND (reference sequence). The CDR3 totals 14 residues. The CDR3 DNA reads TGTGCCAGTAGTATTTCAGCAGGGGACTATGGCTACACCTTC. Its translation is CASSISAGDYGYTF.

This clonotype turned up a few times. The chain joins TRBV5-1 to TRBJ2-3; 8 nucleotides align to TRBD2. V was pared by 3 bases and J by 3 bases, with 6 bases of the junction left unmatched. CDR1 SGHRS and CDR2 YFSETQ come from the germline V gene. The length of the CDR3 is 15 residues. For the CDR3, the DNA is TGCGCCAGCAGCTCGGGGGGGCAGGGGACAGATACGCAGTATTTT. Translated, it gives CASSSGGQGTDTQYF.

This clonotype has a count of ten or more. The chain uses TRBV15 and TRBJ1-1; D is uncertain. The CDR3 consists of 14 residues. Germline V CDR1 and CDR2: LNHNV, YYDKDF (reference sequence). V was trimmed by 0 bases and J by 0 bases, leaving 5 bases between them. CDR3 amino acids: CATSRDRVNTEAFF. DNA for the CDR3: TGTGCCACCAGCAGAGATCGAGTGAACACTGAAGCTTTCTTT.

This clonotype was detected a few times. The DNA for the CDR3 is TGTGCCAGCAGCTTATCTAGCGGGGGCTCTGGGGCCAACGTCCTGACTTTC. Its protein product is CASSLSSGGSGANVLTF. V usage is TRBV7-2 and J usage is TRBJ2-6; 10 nucleotides align to TRBD2. This CDR3 region has 17 residues. Germline V gives CDR1 SGHTA, CDR2 FQGNSA. V trimming: 2 bases; J trimming: 0 bases; junction bases outside the gene matches: 1.

J is TRBJ2-2 and V is TRBV5-1; weak D call: TRBD2 (6 bases). Germline CDR1 is SGHRS and CDR2 is YFSETQ. The length of the CDR3 is 14 residues. Trimming cost V 0 bases and J 8 bases, with 11 bases left between them. CDR3 amino acids: CASSLATSPGELFF. CDR3 DNA: TGCGCCAGCAGCTTGGCAACTAGCCCGGGGGAGCTGTTTTTT.

This clonotype was recorded at least ten times. V gene TRBV12-3 or TRBV12-4 combines with J gene TRBJ1-4; no firm D call. Between the trimmed V and J ends, which lost 2 bases and 7 bases, there was a span of 8 bases. The CDR3 length is 13 residues. The CDR3 loop reads CASSLSGIEKLFF. The CDR3 DNA follows: TGTGCCAGCAGTTTATCCGGGATTGAAAAACTGTTTTTT.

This clonotype was counted ten times or more. The chain carries TRBV12-3 or TRBV12-4 and TRBJ2-1, with 7 bases aligning to TRBD2. This CDR3 has 15 amino acids. The junction had 11 bases not matched to a gene; V was cut back by 5 bases and J by 7 bases. Written as DNA, the CDR3 is TGTGCCAGCAGTCCCCGTCTGGCTAGCGGTAATGAGCAGTTCTTC. Translated: CASSPRLASGNEQFF.

The chain carries TRBV4-2 and TRBJ2-1, with D uncertain. The CDR3 totals 15 residues. The germline CDR1 and CDR2 sequences are LGHNA and YNFKEQ. The V end lost 6 bases, the J end lost 1 base, and 13 bases lay between the germline ends. Here the CDR3 reads CASSPEALSYNEQFF. CDR3 sequence (DNA): TGTGCCAGCAGTCCGGAAGCATTGTCCTACAATGAGCAGTTCTTC.

The J gene is TRBJ1-6, the V gene TRBV2, with 10 positions matching TRBD1. With V trimmed by 10 bases and J by 6 bases, 12 bases remained unmatched. Germline-derived CDR1 and CDR2 are SNHLY and FYNNEI. The CDR3 has 16 amino acids. The CDR3 sequence is CAIRPGQGLPNSPLHF. DNA for the CDR3: TGTGCCATCCGGCCGGGACAGGGGCTCCCTAATTCACCCCTCCACTTT.

This clonotype turned up a few times. The V call is TRBV12-3 or TRBV12-4, the J call TRBJ2-2; unclear D gene. The CDR3 loop spans 15 amino acids. Between the trimmed V and J ends, which lost 2 bases and 4 bases, there was a span of 11 bases. The CDR3 loop is CASSLRLVGTGELFF. In DNA form, the CDR3 reads TGTGCCAGCAGTTTAAGGCTAGTCGGCACCGGGGAGCTGTTTTTT.

This clonotype has at least ten counts. The chain recombines TRBV20-1 with TRBJ2-7; 7 bases map to TRBD1. Germline CDR1 and CDR2: DFQATT and SNEGSKA (reference sequence). V shed 7 bases and J 2 bases; nucleotides not matched to a gene: 8. CDR3 length: 13 residues. Written as DNA, the CDR3 is TGCAGTGGTAGCCGACAGGGTCCCTACGAGCAGTACGTC. Protein sequence: CSGSRQGPYEQYV.

Remarks on this clonotype: A much larger clone lies one base from this, so it may be a read error. The rearrangement uses TRBV12-3 or TRBV12-4 and TRBJ2-3, with 12 bases matching TRBD2. The CDR3 contains 16 residues. The chain's CDR3 is CDSSSLTSGGVDTQYF. CDR3 DNA sequence: TGTGACAGCAGTTCCCTGACTAGCGGGGGTGTAGATACGCAGTATTTT.

Here the CDR3 reads CASSQGAGNGYTF. CDR3 DNA: TGCGCCAGCAGCCAAGGGGCGGGGAATGGCTACACCTTC. The chain has TRBV4-3 and TRBJ1-2, with D unresolved. CDR3 size: 13 residues. From germline, CDR1 is LGHNA and CDR2 YSLEER. V was shortened by 1 base and J by 6 bases, with 9 bases between the two germline ends.

The CDR3 reads CASSQGAGETQYF. CDR3 sequence (DNA): TGTGCCAGCAGTCAGGGGGCGGGGGAGACCCAGTACTTC. The chain links TRBV7-9 to TRBJ2-5, with 8 bases that match TRBD1. CDR1 is SEHNR and CDR2 is FQNEAQ in the germline V gene (reference sequence). This CDR3 comprises 13 residues. Trimming took 6 bases from V and 5 from J; bases not matched to a gene: 5.

The rearrangement joins TRBV5-5 to TRBJ2-1; perhaps D is TRBD1 or TRBD2 (6 bases each). Germline values: CDR1 SGHKS, CDR2 YYEKEE (reference sequence). The CDR3 extends over 15 amino acids. The V and J ends lost 1 base and 4 bases respectively, with 12 bases between them. CDR3 DNA: TGTGCCAGCAGCTTGACAGGGACTTTTTACAATGAGCAGTTCTTC. Its translation: CASSLTGTFYNEQFF.

The chain links TRBV7-2 to TRBJ2-1; 9 bases match TRBD2. Germline trimming cut 7 bases from V and 9 bases from J; bases unmatched to any gene: 13. The CDR3 runs 15 residues. The germline V gene has CDR1 SGHTA and CDR2 FQGNSA. The DNA for the CDR3 is TGTGCCAGCACCCCCTTCGCGGGGGGGCTGATTGAGCAGTTCTTC. Its protein product is CASTPFAGGLIEQFF.

This clonotype occurred a few times. This rearrangement joins TRBV4-2 to TRBJ1-1; D is unresolved. This CDR3 contains 17 residues. Trimming took off 0 bases at V and 1 base at J, with 15 bases between the two ends. In germline, CDR1 is LGHNA, CDR2 YNFKEQ. As DNA, the CDR3 is TGTGCCAGCAGCCAAGATCTTATATGGCAGAGGAACACTGAAGCTTTCTTT. Protein: CASSQDLIWQRNTEAFF.

This clonotype appeared a few times. This chain uses TRBV20-1 with TRBJ1-1, with D possibly TRBD1 on 5 matching bases. The CDR3 runs to 14 residues. CDR1 is DFQATT, CDR2 SNEGSKA, per germline (reference sequence). With 4 bases removed from V and 0 bases from J, the gap between germline ends came to 12 bases. CDR3 coding DNA: TGCAGTGCTACTATGCTGGGACTGAACACTGAAGCTTTCTTT. As protein: CSATMLGLNTEAFF.

This clonotype was recorded a few times. V and J are TRBV9 and TRBJ1-1, with D possibly being TRBD1 (5 bases). CDR1 and CDR2 (germline): SGDLS, YYNGEE. The CDR3 consists of 13 residues. Trimming removed 3 bases from V and 0 bases from J, with 6 bases in between. CDR3 region: CASSARVNTEAFF. As DNA, the CDR3 is TGTGCCAGCAGCGCCAGGGTGAACACTGAAGCTTTCTTT. The whole variable domain, remainder taken from reference TRBV9 and TRBJ1-1, is DSGVTQTPKHLITATGQRVTLRCSPRSGDLSVYWYQQSLDQGLQFLIQYYNGEERAKGNILERFSAQQFPDLHSELNLSSLELGDSALYFCASSARVNTEAFFGQGTRLTVV.

Written as DNA, the CDR3 is TGTGCCAGCAGTTTAACAGGGGATGGCACAGATACGCAGTATTTT. Its protein is CASSLTGDGTDTQYF. The chain combines TRBV12-3 or TRBV12-4 with TRBJ2-3; 7 nucleotides agree with TRBD1. V trimming: 2 bases; J trimming: 1 base; junction bases outside the gene matches: 3. The CDR3 length is 15 residues.